The clone carrying this TCR beta chain has a handful of counts. J lost 9 bases, V lost 1 base, and 12 bases had no gene match. Germline CDR1 reads SGHVS; CDR2 reads FNYEAQ. The CDR3 contains 16 residues. Together with a sample-barcoded 5' primer, a J-beta primer mix was included in a second PCR lasting about 7 to 12 cycles. TCRdb processed the 5' RACE reads anew with MiXCR; each CDR3 protein has one entry. The sample yields 700,000 to 900,000 distinct CDR3 sequences, 20% to 30% seen once. The entry originates in a study of blood T cells in healthy people across ages. This sample was also put to use in a study of T cells of mothers and their children.

The rearrangement joins TRBV7-6 to TRBJ2-1, with 7 bases aligning to TRBD1. The sequence derives from a boy younger than 18 in good health. The sample was blood. The CDR3 sequence is CASSLGSGPTGVEQFF. In DNA, the CDR3 is TGTGCCAGCAGCTTAGGTTCGGGGCCAACAGGGGTTGAGCAGTTCTTC. Full variable domain (missing parts from reference TRBV7-6 and TRBJ2-1): GAGVSQSPRYKVTKRGQDVALRCDPISGHVSLYWYRQALGQGPEFLTYFNYEAQQDKSGLPNDRFSAERPEGSISTLTIQRTEQRDSAMYRCASSLGSGPTGVEQFFGPGTRLTVL.